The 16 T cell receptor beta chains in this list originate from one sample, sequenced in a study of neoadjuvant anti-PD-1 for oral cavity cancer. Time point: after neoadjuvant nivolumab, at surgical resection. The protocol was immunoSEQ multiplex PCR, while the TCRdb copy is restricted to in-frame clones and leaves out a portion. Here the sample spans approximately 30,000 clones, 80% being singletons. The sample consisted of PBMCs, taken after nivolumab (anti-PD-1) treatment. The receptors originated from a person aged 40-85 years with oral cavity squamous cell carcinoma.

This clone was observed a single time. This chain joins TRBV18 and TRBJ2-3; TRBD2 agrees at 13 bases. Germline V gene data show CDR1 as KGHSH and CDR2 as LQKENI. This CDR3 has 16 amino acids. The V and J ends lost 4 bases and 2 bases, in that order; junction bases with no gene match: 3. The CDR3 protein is CASSRTSGGATDTQYF. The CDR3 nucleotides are TGTGCCAGCTCACGGACTAGCGGGGGAGCCACAGATACGCAGTATTTT.

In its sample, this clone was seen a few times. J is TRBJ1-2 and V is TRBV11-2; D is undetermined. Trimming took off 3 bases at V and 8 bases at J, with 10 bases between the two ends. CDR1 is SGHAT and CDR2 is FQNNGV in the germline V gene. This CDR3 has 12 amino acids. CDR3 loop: CASSLAGVGYTF. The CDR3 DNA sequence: TGTGCCAGCAGCTTGGCCGGGGTCGGCTACACCTTC.

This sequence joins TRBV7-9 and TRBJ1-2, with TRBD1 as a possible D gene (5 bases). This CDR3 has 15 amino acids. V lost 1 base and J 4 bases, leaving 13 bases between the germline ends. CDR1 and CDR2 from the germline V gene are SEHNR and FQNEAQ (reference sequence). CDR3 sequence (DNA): TGTGCCAGCAGCTTAGAATTGTCAGGGACCTATGGCTACACCTTC. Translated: CASSLELSGTYGYTF.

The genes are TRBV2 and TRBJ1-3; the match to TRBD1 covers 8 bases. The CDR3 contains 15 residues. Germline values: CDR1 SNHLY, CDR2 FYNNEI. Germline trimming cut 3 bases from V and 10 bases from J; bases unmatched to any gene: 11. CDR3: CASSDTRDRPDTIYF. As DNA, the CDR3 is TGTGCCAGCAGTGACACCCGGGACAGGCCAGATACCATATATTTT.

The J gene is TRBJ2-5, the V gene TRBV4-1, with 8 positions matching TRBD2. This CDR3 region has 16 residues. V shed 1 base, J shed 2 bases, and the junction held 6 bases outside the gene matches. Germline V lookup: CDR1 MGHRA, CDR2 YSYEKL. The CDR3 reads CASSQGGASGQETQYF. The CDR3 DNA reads TGCGCCAGCAGCCAAGGGGGGGCTAGCGGGCAAGAGACCCAGTACTTC.

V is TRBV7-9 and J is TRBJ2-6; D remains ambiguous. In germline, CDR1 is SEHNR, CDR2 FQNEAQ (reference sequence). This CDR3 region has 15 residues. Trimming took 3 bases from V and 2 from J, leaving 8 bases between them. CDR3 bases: TGTGCCAGCAGCTTCTATGGAGCTGGGGCCAACGTCCTGACTTTC. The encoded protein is CASSFYGAGANVLTF.

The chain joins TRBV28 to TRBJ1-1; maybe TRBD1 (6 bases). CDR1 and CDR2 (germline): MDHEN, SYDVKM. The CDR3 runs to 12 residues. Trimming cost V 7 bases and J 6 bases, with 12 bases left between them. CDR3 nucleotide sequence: TGTGCCAGCATAACAGGGACCTCTGAAGCTTTCTTT. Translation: CASITGTSEAFF.

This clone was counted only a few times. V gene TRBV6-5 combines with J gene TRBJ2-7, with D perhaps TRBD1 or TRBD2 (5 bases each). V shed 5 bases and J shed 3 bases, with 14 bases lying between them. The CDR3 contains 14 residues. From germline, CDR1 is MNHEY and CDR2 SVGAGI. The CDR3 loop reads CASSRGTAIYEQYF. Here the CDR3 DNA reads TGTGCCAGCAGTAGAGGGACCGCGATCTACGAGCAGTACTTC.

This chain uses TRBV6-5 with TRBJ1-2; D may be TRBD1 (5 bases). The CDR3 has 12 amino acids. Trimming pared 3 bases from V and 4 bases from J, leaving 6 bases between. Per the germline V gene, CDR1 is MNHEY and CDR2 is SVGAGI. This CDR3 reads CASSYGGYGYTF. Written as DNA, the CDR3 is TGTGCCAGCAGTTATGGGGGCTATGGCTACACCTTC.

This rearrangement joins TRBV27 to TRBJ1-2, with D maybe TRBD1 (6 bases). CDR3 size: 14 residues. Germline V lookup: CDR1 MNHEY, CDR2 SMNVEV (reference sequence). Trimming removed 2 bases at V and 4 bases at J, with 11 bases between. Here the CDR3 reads CASSLLGQSYGYTF. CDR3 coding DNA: TGTGCCAGCAGTTTACTTGGACAGAGCTATGGCTACACCTTC.

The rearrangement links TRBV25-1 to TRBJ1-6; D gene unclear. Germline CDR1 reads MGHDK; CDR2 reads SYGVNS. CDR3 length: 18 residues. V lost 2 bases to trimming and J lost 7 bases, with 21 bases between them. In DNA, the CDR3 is TGTGCCAGCAGTGAACCCGCGGGCGTACCCAGAAAAAATTCACCCCTCCACTTT. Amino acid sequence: CASSEPAGVPRKNSPLHF.

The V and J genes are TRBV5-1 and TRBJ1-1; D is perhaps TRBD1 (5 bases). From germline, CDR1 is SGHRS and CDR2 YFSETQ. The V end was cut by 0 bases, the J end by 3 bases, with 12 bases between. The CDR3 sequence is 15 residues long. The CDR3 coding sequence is TGCGCCAGCAGCTTGGTTCCAGGAGGGGACACTGAAGCTTTCTTT. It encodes CASSLVPGGDTEAFF.

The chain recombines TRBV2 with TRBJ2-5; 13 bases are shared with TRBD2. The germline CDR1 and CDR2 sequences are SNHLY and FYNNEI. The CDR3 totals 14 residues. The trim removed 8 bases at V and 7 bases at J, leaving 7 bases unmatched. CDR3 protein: CASFRLAGGGTQYF. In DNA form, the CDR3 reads TGTGCCAGCTTCCGACTAGCGGGGGGAGGGACCCAGTACTTC.

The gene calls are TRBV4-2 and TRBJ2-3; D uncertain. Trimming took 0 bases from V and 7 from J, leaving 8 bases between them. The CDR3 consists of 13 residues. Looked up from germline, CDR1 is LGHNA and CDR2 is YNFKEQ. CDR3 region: CASSQDLGYTQYF. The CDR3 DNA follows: TGTGCCAGCAGCCAAGATCTGGGATATACGCAGTATTTT.

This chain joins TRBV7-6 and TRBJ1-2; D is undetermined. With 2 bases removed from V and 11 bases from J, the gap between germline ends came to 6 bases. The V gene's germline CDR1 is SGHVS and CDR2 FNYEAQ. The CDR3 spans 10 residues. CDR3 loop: CASSLKPYTF. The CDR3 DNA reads TGTGCCAGCAGCTTAAAGCCGTACACCTTC. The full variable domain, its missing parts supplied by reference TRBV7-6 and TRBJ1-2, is GAGVSQSPRYKVTKRGQDVALRCDPISGHVSLYWYRQALGQGPEFLTYFNYEAQQDKSGLPNDRFSAERPEGSISTLTIQRTEQRDSAMYRCASSLKPYTFGSGTRLTVV.

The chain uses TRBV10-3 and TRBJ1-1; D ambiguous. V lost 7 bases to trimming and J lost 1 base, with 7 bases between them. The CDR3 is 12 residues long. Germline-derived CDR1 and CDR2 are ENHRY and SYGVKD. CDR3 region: CAIKTPNTEAFF. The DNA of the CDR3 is TGTGCCATCAAAACACCGAACACTGAAGCTTTCTTT.